The clone carrying this T cell receptor beta chain was seen more than once but under ten times. CDR1 is SGHNT and CDR2 is YENEEA in the germline V gene. V shed 1 base and J shed 6 bases, with 10 bases lying between them. The CDR3 length is 14 residues. TCRdb used MiXCR to reprocess the RT-PCR reads, holding one entry per CDR3 protein. The table includes hundreds of thousands of distinct CDR3 sequences, 13% to 15% detected once. Specimen: memory CD4+ T cells from blood. The chain uses TRBV11-3 and TRBJ2-1; perhaps TRBD2 as D (6 bases). The receptor was derived from a female donor in good health, serving as a healthy control. The CDR3 DNA sequence: TGTGCCAGCAGCTTAGGGACTATTAGCAATGAGCAGTTCTTC. Translating gives CASSLGTISNEQFF.